This T cell receptor (beta chain) was profiled in a study of T-cell reconstitution after alpha-beta-depleted transplantation in children. The authors prepared the TCRbeta library with unique molecular identifiers. MiXCR, applied by TCRdb to the PCR reads, yields one record per CDR3 protein. The sample yields a few hundred thousand distinct CDR3 sequences, around 20% seen once. This clonotype was counted between two and nine times. The V gene's germline CDR1 is MNHEY and CDR2 SVGAGI. Trimming cost V 0 bases and J 4 bases, with 12 bases left between them. The CDR3 runs to 15 residues. The chain recombines TRBV6-5 with TRBJ2-5; D tentatively fits TRBD1 or TRBD2 (6 bases each). The sequences come from PBMCs from the stem cell graft donor, collected from the stem cell graft. This clonotype was sampled from a human donor who donated a stem cell graft to a child with acute lymphoblastic leukemia. The CDR3 protein is CASSYSTTGAETQYF. Written as DNA, the CDR3 is TGTGCCAGCAGTTACTCGACGACGGGGGCAGAGACCCAGTACTTC.